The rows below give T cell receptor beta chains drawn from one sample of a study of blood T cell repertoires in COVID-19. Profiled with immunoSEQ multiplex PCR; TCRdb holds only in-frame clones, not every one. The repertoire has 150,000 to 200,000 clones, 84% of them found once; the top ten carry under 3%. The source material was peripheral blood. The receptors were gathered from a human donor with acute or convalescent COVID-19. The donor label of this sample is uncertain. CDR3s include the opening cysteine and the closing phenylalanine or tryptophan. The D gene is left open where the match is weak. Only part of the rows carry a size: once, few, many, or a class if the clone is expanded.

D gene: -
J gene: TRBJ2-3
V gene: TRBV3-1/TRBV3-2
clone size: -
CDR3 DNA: TGTGCCAGCAGCCCGGATAGGGGATCCCCCACAGATACGCAGTATTTT
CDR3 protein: CASSPDRGSPTDTQYF

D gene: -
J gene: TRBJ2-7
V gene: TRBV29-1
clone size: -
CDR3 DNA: TGCAGCGTGATTCGCGGGGACGAGCAGTACTTC
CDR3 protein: CSVIRGDEQYF

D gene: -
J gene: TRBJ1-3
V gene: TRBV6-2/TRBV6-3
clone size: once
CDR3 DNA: TGTGCCAGCAGTTATTCCGGGGGAAACACCATATATTTT
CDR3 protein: CASSYSGGNTIYF

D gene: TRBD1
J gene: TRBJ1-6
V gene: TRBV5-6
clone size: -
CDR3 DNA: TGTGCCAGCAGCACAACAGGGGGTAGGAATTCACCCCTCCACTTT
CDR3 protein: CASSTTGGRNSPLHF

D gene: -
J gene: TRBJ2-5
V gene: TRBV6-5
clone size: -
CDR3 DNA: TGTGCCAGCAGTCTAGCAGCCATGTGGGAGACCCAGTACTTC
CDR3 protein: CASSLAAMWETQYF

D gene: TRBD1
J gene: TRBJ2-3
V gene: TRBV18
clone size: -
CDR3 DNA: TGTGCCAGCTCACCAGAGGGGGCTAGCACAGATACGCAGTATTTT
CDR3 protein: CASSPEGASTDTQYF

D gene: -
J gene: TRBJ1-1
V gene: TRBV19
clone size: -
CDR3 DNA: TGTGCCAGTAGTATCGTAACTATGAACACTGAAGCTTTCTTT
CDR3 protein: CASSIVTMNTEAFF

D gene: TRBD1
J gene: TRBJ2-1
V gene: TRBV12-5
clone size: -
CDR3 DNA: TGTGCTAGTGGTTTGGGGACAGGGGGCAATGAGCAGTTCTTC
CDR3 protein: CASGLGTGGNEQFF

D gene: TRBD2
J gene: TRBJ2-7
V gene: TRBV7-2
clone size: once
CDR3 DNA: TGTGCCAGCAGCTTAGATAGCGGGAACGCGGGCCCGTACTTC
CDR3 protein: CASSLDSGNAGPYF

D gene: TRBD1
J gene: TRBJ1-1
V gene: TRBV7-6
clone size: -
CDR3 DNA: TGTGCCAGCAGCTTCAACACGGGACAGCCGAACACTGAAGCTTTCTTT
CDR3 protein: CASSFNTGQPNTEAFF

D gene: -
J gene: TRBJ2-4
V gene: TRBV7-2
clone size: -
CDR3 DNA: TGTGCCAGCAGCTTCAGAGGAAACATTCAGTACTTC
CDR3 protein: CASSFRGNIQYF

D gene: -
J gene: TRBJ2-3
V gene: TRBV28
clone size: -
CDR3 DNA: TGTGCCAGCAGTTTACCAGGAAGCACAGATACGCAGTATTTT
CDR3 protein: CASSLPGSTDTQYF

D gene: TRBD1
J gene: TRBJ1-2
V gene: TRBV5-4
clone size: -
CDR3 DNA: TGTGCCAGCAGCACTGAAAGACGGACAGGGGAGAATGGCTACACCTTC
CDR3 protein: CASSTERRTGENGYTF

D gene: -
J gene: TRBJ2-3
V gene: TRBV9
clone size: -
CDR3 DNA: TGTGCCAGCAGCGCCGAAGGGAGTGGGCGCACCACCGATACGCAGTATTTT
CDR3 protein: CASSAEGSGRTTDTQYF

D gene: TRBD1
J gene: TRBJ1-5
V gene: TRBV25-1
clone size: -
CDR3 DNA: TGTGCCAGCAGAAAACAGGGGGATTCGCCCCAGCATTTT
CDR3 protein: CASRKQGDSPQHF

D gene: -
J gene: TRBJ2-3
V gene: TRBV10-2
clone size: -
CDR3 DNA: TGCGCCAGCAGTGTTACGGGGGGCACAGATACGCAGTATTTT
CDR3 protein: CASSVTGGTDTQYF

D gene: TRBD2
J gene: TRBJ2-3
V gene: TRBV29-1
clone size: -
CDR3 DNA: TGCAGCGCCGGTGGGACTAGCGGGAGTCCCCGGACAGATACGCAGTATTTT
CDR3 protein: CSAGGTSGSPRTDTQYF

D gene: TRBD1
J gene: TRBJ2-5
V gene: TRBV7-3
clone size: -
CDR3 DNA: TGTGCCAGCAGCTTAGAGGGGGCAGACGGGGAGACCCAGTACTTC
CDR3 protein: CASSLEGADGETQYF

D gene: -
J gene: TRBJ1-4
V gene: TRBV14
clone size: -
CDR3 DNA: TGTGCCAGCAGCCCTCTCGAGGGAGGGAATGAAAAACTGTTTTTT
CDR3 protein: CASSPLEGGNEKLFF

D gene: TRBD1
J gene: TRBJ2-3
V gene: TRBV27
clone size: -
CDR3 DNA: TGTGCCAGCCGGGCCGAACAGGGGGATCGAGATACGCAGTATTTT
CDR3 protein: CASRAEQGDRDTQYF

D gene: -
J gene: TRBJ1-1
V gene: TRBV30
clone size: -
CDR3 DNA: TGTGCCTGGAGTGCCCCCCGGGTTTTCAAGGCTGAAGCTTTCTTT
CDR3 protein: CAWSAPRVFKAEAFF

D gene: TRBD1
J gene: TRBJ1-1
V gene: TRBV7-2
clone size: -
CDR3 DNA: TGTGCCAGCAGCTGGGGACAGGGTTCGCACACTGAAGCTTTCTTT
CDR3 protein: CASSWGQGSHTEAFF

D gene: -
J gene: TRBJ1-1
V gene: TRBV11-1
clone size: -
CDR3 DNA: TGTGCCAGCAGCGAGTGGGGCGCAGACGCGAACACTGAAGCTTTCTTT
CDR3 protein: CASSEWGADANTEAFF

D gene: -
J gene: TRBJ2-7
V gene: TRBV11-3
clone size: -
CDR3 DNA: TGTGCCAGCAGCTTAGGGTTCCAGGGGCTATACGAGCAGTACTTC
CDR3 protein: CASSLGFQGLYEQYF

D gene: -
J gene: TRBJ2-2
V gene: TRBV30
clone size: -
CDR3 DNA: TGTGCCTGGAGTGACGAAGGTCAGGGCACCGGGGAGCTGTTTTTT
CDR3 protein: CAWSDEGQGTGELFF

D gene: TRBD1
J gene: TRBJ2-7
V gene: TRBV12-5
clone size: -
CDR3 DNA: TGTGCTAGTGGTTCGGACAGGGTCAACGAGCAGTACTTC
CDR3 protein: CASGSDRVNEQYF

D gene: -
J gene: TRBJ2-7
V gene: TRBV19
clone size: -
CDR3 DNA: TGTGCCAGTAAGGACATGGTTACCTACGAGCAGTACTTC
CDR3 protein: CASKDMVTYEQYF

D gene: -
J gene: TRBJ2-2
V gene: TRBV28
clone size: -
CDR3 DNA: TGTGCCAGCATTAATATGAACACCGGGGAGCTGTTTTTT
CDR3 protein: CASINMNTGELFF

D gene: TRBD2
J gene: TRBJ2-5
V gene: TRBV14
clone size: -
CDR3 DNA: TGTGCCAGCAGCCAACGACCTAGCGGGGACTTCCAAGAGACCCAGTACTTC
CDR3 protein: CASSQRPSGDFQETQYF